These 3 T cell receptor beta chains were all obtained from the same sample, sequenced in a study of T cell responses to AZD1222 COVID-19 vaccine. The repertoire was sequenced with immunoSEQ multiplex PCR; TCRdb's copy has only in-frame clones and lacks some. Here the sample spans around 58,000 clones, roughly 88% being singletons. Material: peripheral blood, obtained on day 0 of AZD1222 vaccination. These receptors were collected from an adult in good health.

The chain joins TRBV6-5 to TRBJ2-7; 7 bases agree with TRBD2. The CDR3 runs 15 residues. Germline V CDR1 and CDR2: MNHEY, SVGAGI. After removal of 6 bases from V and 4 bases from J, the junction contained 12 bases not matched to a gene. CDR3 DNA: TGTGCCAGCAGATATAGCGGGTTCCCGGAGTACGAGCAGTACTTC. It translates to CASRYSGFPEYEQYF.

The rearrangement uses TRBV7-9 and TRBJ2-5; 9 nucleotides agree with TRBD2. Looked up from germline, CDR1 is SEHNR and CDR2 is FQNEAQ (reference sequence). The CDR3 sequence is 15 residues long. After removal of 8 bases from V and 4 bases from J, the junction contained 11 bases not matched to a gene. CDR3 protein: CASLFSGSLRETQYF. The CDR3, as DNA: TGTGCCAGCCTCTTTAGCGGGAGTTTACGAGAGACCCAGTACTTC.

This clone was seen more than once but under ten times. The chain recombines TRBV6-5 with TRBJ1-5; D is ambiguous. Trimming took off 0 bases at V and 7 bases at J, with 13 bases between the two ends. Germline CDR1 MNHEY, CDR2 SVGAGI. The CDR3 spans 15 residues. CDR3 amino acids: CASSYSSESRQPQHF. CDR3 nucleotide sequence: TGTGCCAGCAGTTACTCGTCGGAATCAAGGCAGCCCCAGCATTTT.